The source of this TCR beta chain is a study of CD8+CD57+ T cells in acquired aplastic anemia. General study results and limits: Overlap between patients and controls comprised almost 30 CD8+ CDR3 sequences.

Genomic DNA provided the template from which TCR beta VDJ and CDR3 profiles were obtained. MiXCR was run by TCRdb on the reads, yielding one entry per CDR3 protein. The repertoire has 150,000 to 180,000 distinct CDR3 sequences, around half of them found once; the top ten carry approximately 12%. With respect to this clonotype: Antigen unknown.

Sequencing involved patients with CD8+CD57+ cell expansion previously shown by flow cytometry. The enrolled patients all had severe acquired aplastic anemia. Prior therapy had not been administered to any patient at the time of blood sampling. Input material: sorted CD4+, CD8+, or CD8+CD57+ T cells (not recorded which) from PBMCs. This sequence originates from a human donor with aplastic anemia.

CDR3 in amino acids: CASSEQESQYF. The CDR3 nucleotides are TGTGCCAGCAGTGAACAGGAGTCCCAGTACTTC. The V call is TRBV2, the J call TRBJ2-5, with unresolved D. Germline CDR1 is SNHLY and CDR2 is FYNNEI. V lost 2 bases to trimming and J lost 9 bases, with 7 bases between them. The CDR3 sequence is 11 residues long.